The entry that follows covers one T cell receptor beta chain sequence. Its recognized antigen is unknown. Within one base of it there is no much larger clone, and no base qualities were kept. This record comes from a study of OX40 agonist ivuxolimab in advanced cancers. Notes on the research overall: The costimulatory receptor OX40 (CD134) was targeted by ivuxolimab, a fully human IgG2 agonistic monoclonal antibody. A male proportion of around 81% and a mean age of about 60 years, ranging from about 20 to 79, were recorded for the dose-escalation cohort. Partial responses occurred in three dose-escalation patients: two with cutaneous melanoma and one with hepatocellular carcinoma. The paper covers the monotherapy dose-escalation part of the phase I ivuxolimab trial, which included N of about 56 patients. Intravenous ivuxolimab was administered to patients every 2 weeks at six dose levels: 0.01, 0.1, 0.3, 1.5, 3 and 10 mg/kg. Of the approximately 54 dose-escalation patients, hepatocellular carcinoma was present in around 19, melanoma in approximately 15, renal cell carcinoma in 9 and head and neck cancer in 9. Prior anti-PD-1, anti-PD-L1 or anti-CTLA-4 therapy was permitted, and checkpoint inhibitors had been received by less than 45% of dose-escalation patients. Peripheral TCRbeta sequencing was intended to test whether TCR sequence diversity was altered and clonal T-cell expansion was caused by ivuxolimab.

Genomic DNA was isolated from the sorted cells so that the TCRbeta CDR3 region could be sequenced. The immunoSEQ Assay was used to sequence the TCRbeta CDR3 regions. What TCRdb holds here is the immuneACCESS table cut down to in-frame rearrangements. Part of the clones is not present; checked against another copy, under half of the missing clones reflect an unresolved V gene, and the others are unexplained. For this sample the table gives about 32,000 clones, of which under 85% were detected only once. Together, the top ten hold roughly 20% of the sample. Per the germline V gene, KGHSY is the CDR1 and FQNENV is the CDR2. The germline V and J ends show losses of 4 bases and 3 bases respectively, and no gene match explains 13 bases of the junction. Including the terminal cysteine and phenylalanine, the CDR3 comprises 18 residues. The only DNA kept is the CDR3, 54 bases in frame from the first base.

Patients with autoimmune disease history or receiving systemic immunosuppression were excluded from the trial. Peripheral blood for TCR sequencing was collected from all dose cohorts at baseline, on cycle 4 day 1, and on cycle 7 day 1. Samples came from an open-label, multicenter, first-in-human phase I dose-escalation trial of ivuxolimab. Adults with locally advanced or metastatic melanoma, renal cell carcinoma, hepatocellular carcinoma or head and neck squamous cell carcinoma were enrolled in the trial. Before TCR sequencing, CD4+ T cells and CD8+ T cells were sorted from peripheral blood as separate populations. What the work shows at the level of the full study, not this receptor alone: Which antigens the clonally expanded peripheral T cells were specific for was not determined. In the 0.1-3.0 mg/kg groups, partial responders were among the patients with the lowest normalized peripheral clonal expansion, particularly in CD8+ T cells. Low levels of normalized T-cell clonal expansion were also shown by some nonresponding patients. At doses of 0.1 to 3.0 mg/kg, clonal expansion of both CD4+ and CD8+ blood T cells was observed from baseline to week 6. After ivuxolimab, more expanded clones were found on average in CD8+ T cells than in CD4+ T cells.

The sample was CD4+ or CD8+ T cells sorted from blood, taken in a trial of the OX40 agonist ivuxolimab. The receptor was isolated from an adult with an advanced solid tumor such as melanoma, head and neck, liver or kidney cancer. In this chain, TRBV16 is recombined with TRBJ1-4; TRBD1 aligns with 8 central bases. CDR3 protein: CASSRTLNQGAPNEKLFF. The DNA sequence reads TGTGCCAGCAGCCGAACCCTAAACCAGGGGGCGCCTAATGAAAAACTGTTTTTT.